This T cell receptor (beta chain) comes out of a study of blood T cell repertoires in COVID-19. The overall study: Samples came from the United States, Italy and Spain, spanning acute and convalescent COVID-19. PBMCs, B-cell-depleted T cells, or T cells provided the cDNA or gDNA that made up the material.

This clone was observed at least ten times. The authors' processing: Quantification of nucleated cells was approximated via reference gene primer amplification. Only in-frame clones appear in the TCRdb table, and some are missing; sequencing was by immunoSEQ multiplex PCR. V and J calls and clone size are given by that table; D and trimming were obtained from the DNA. The sample lists roughly 230,000 clones; around four fifths were seen once. Per germline, CDR1 SGHNT and CDR2 YYREEE (reference sequence). Trimming removed 4 bases from V and 5 bases from J; junction bases left unmatched: 10. The CDR3 is 15 amino acids.

The receptor comes from a man aged 35-49 years with active or convalescent COVID-19. The chain has TRBV5-4 and TRBJ2-7; 9 nucleotides line up with TRBD1. The sequencing sample was made of peripheral blood. This CDR3 is CASSPEGTGLNEQYF. The CDR3 bases are TGTGCCAGCAGCCCGGAGGGGACAGGGCTAAACGAGCAGTACTTC. The variable domain in full, with the rest retrieved from reference TRBV5-4 and TRBJ2-7, is ETGVTQSPTHLIKTRGQQVTLRCSSQSGHNTVSWYQQALGQGPQFIFQYYREEENGRGNFPPRFSGLQFPNYSSELNVNALELDDSALYLCASSPEGTGLNEQYFGPGTRLTVT.